This T cell receptor beta chain comes out of a study of regulatory T cells in long-lasting Graves disease (dated by TCRdb to the early 2020s). About the study as a whole: Persistent Graves' disease was defined as persistently positive TSH receptor autoantibodies together with antithyroid drug treatment for over 5 years. Patients with persistent Graves' disease were compared with patients with newly diagnosed Graves' disease using TCR sequencing and RNA sequencing of peripheral blood. The study took place in China and was registered as a clinical trial. A total of around 35 samples underwent TCR sequencing, from about 13 patients with persistent Graves' disease and roughly 20 patients with newly diagnosed Graves' disease. On average, persistent Graves' disease patients in the clinical cohort had been on antithyroid drugs for roughly 11 years.

Libraries came from multiplex PCR. TCRdb lists the instrument as Illumina HiSeq 4000. iRepertoire HTBI primers and Arm-PCR amplification of CDR3 regions were used to construct TCR beta libraries. PCR products were gel purified before sequencing. Processing in the source paper ran as follows. Gene usage analysis of CDR3 amino acid clonotypes used the approximately 62 TRBV and 14 TRBJ segments found across samples. COPE and FqMerger were used to merge filtered high-quality paired reads into contigs. BLAST was used to align contigs to the IMGT TRBV, TRBD and TRBJ reference genes, and CDR3 was defined following IMGT. Highly expanded clones were defined as clonotypes with a frequency above 0.1%. Shannon entropy was used to measure repertoire diversity, and the Gini coefficient was used to measure V-J evenness. A clonotype found in more than one individual was treated as public. TCRdb reworked the public reads: Q25 trimming with fastp, MiXCR clone assembly, productive beta chains retained. Entries are consolidated by CDR3 protein sequence, retaining the most common genes and DNA. The authors' filters were not applied to this entry. The sample profile shows almost 350,000 distinct CDR3 sequences; 20% of them were found once. The ten largest clonotypes hold about 29% of the sample.

Broad study findings and their caveats: Lower TCR Shannon entropy and fewer highly expanded clones were observed in persistent Graves' disease patients than in newly diagnosed patients, which suggested clonal expansion. As a limitation, the authors acknowledged that the small sample size may reduce accuracy. Because the primary lesion, thyroid tissue, could not be accessed, the study looked at peripheral blood alone. Persistent disease showed preferential use of TRBV28, TRBJ1-2 and TRBJ2-5, whereas newly diagnosed disease favored TRBV20-1 and TRBJ2-1. Only the TCR beta chain was sequenced and analyzed. A larger number of public clonotypes was shared among persistent patients (around 3,000) than among newly diagnosed patients (about 990).

What this sample's time point label stands for: persistent/refractory GD, antithyroid drugs over 5 years with positive TRAb. For both TCR sequencing and RNA sequencing, RNA was extracted from PBMCs in TRIzol. The diagnosis of Graves' disease followed American Thyroid Association guidelines. Patients for the study were recruited at an endocrinology department in Xi'an, China. Each patient gave about 8.1 milliliters of peripheral blood, collected in an EDTA anticoagulant tube. PBMCs were isolated by Ficoll Paque Plus density gradient separation without further T cell sorting. RNA quality was checked with an Agilent 2100 Bioanalyzer and agarose gel, and concentration with a NanoDrop 2000. V is pruned by 4 bases and J by 3 bases, leaving 3 bases of the junction without a gene match. The CDR3 covers 15 residues, taking in both the cysteine and the phenylalanine. CDR3 DNA only is kept here, 45 bases in frame from base 1. The germline V gene gives CDR1 as SGHRS and CDR2 as YFSETQ.

This clonotype came up many times. No antigen is known for it. Base qualities are not provided; no much larger clone lies one nucleotide away. The chain uses TRBV5-1 and TRBJ2-7, and 14 junctional nucleotides match TRBD2. The material was peripheral blood mononuclear cells (PBMCs), obtained when the disease was refractory, from a patient treated with antithyroid drugs. The receptor comes from a female donor with Graves disease. Here the CDR3 is given as CASSEGLAGVYEQYF. The DNA reads as follows: TGCGCCAGCAGCGAGGGACTAGCGGGAGTCTACGAGCAGTACTTC.